This record looks at one TCR beta chain sequence and its context. The germline CDR1 and CDR2 sequences are SGHRS and YFSETQ. V shed 3 bases, J shed 1 base, and the junction held 8 bases outside the gene matches. There are 16 residues in the CDR3. Measured with immunoSEQ multiplex PCR; TCRdb has only the in-frame clones, and not every one. The repertoire consists of about 230,000 clones, with roughly 85% occurring once and the leading ten covering around 2.6%. This entry comes from a study of blood T cell repertoires in COVID-19. This sequence was found in an older woman with active or convalescent COVID-19. The chain employs TRBV5-1 and TRBJ2-7; 9 positions agree with TRBD1. The sample taken for sequencing was peripheral blood. The DNA for the CDR3 is TGCGCCAGCAGCTCACCCGGGACAGGGTTTTCCTACGAGCAGTACTTC. Amino acid sequence: CASSSPGTGFSYEQYF.